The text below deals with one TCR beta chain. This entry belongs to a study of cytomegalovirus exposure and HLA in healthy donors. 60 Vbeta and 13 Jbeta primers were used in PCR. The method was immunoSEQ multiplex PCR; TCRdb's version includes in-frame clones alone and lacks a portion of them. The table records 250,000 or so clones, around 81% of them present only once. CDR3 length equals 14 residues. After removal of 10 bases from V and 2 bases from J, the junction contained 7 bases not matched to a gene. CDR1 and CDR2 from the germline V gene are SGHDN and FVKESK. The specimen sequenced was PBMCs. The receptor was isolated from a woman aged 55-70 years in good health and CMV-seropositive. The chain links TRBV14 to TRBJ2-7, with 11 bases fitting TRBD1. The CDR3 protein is CANRPGQGAYEQYF. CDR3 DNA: TGTGCCAACAGACCGGGACAGGGGGCCTACGAGCAGTACTTC.